One and the same sample provided the 8 T cell receptor beta chains below, sequenced in a study of cytomegalovirus exposure and HLA in healthy donors. With 60 Vbeta and 13 Jbeta primers, the PCR was carried out. Profiled with immunoSEQ multiplex PCR; TCRdb holds only in-frame clones, not every one. The sample yields over 130,000 clones, about 84% seen once. Specimen: PBMCs. The source is a man aged 45-65 years in good health and CMV-seronegative.

V and J are TRBV15 and TRBJ2-7, with 8 bases aligning to TRBD1. Unmatched junction bases numbered 5, after V lost 0 bases and J lost 4 bases. Germline V gives CDR1 LNHNV, CDR2 YYDKDF (reference sequence). This CDR3 spans 15 amino acids. The CDR3 loop is CATSRDQGAAYEQYF. In DNA form, the CDR3 reads TGTGCCACCAGCAGAGATCAGGGGGCGGCGTACGAGCAGTACTTC.

V usage is TRBV6-6 and J usage is TRBJ1-2, with TRBD1 as a possible D gene (5 bases). The length of the CDR3 is 15 residues. Germline V gene data show CDR1 as MNHNY and CDR2 as SVGAGI (reference sequence). Trimming stripped 4 bases from V and 4 bases from J, with 16 bases between. In DNA, the CDR3 is TGTGCCAGCAGTTCAGACTCACAGGCAGTCTATGGCTACACCTTC. This sequence encodes CASSSDSQAVYGYTF.

The genes are TRBV29-1 and TRBJ2-3; the match to TRBD1 covers 10 bases. V trimming: 6 bases; J trimming: 2 bases; junction bases outside the gene matches: 14. This CDR3 contains 17 residues. Germline V lookup: CDR1 SQVTM, CDR2 ANQGSEA. Here the CDR3 DNA reads TGCAGCGTCCATAGGGGGACAGGGGACCTTCCCACAGATACGCAGTATTTT. Translated: CSVHRGTGDLPTDTQYF.

The J gene is TRBJ2-3, the V gene TRBV11-3; TRBD1 matches at 8 bases. The V segment lost 3 bases and the J segment 3 bases; nucleotides outside the gene matches: 8. Germline V gene lookup returns CDR1 SGHNT and CDR2 YENEEA. The CDR3 consists of 16 residues. The CDR3: CASSFGQGARTDTQYF. CDR3 DNA sequence: TGTGCCAGCAGCTTTGGGCAGGGGGCGAGGACAGATACGCAGTATTTT.

The J gene is TRBJ2-5, the V gene TRBV9; TRBD2 is a possible D gene (5 bases). This CDR3 contains 16 residues. V lost 5 bases and J lost 5, with 22 bases in between. Looked up from germline, CDR1 is SGDLS and CDR2 is YYNGEE. The CDR3 nucleotides are TGTGCCAGCAGTGGGAGTCCCTTAACGACGGGTGAGACCCAGTACTTC. Protein product: CASSGSPLTTGETQYF.

This clone was observed once. This chain connects TRBV11-3 to TRBJ1-1; 7 nucleotides align to TRBD1. In germline, CDR1 is SGHNT, CDR2 YENEEA. The CDR3 has 15 amino acids. After removal of 1 base from V and 9 bases from J, the junction contained 11 bases not matched to a gene. CDR3: CASSLGRQGAEKAFF. The CDR3 region has the DNA TGTGCCAGCAGCTTAGGGAGACAGGGTGCGGAGAAAGCTTTCTTT.

The chain links TRBV7-9 to TRBJ2-1, with D tentatively TRBD1 (6 bases). V dropped 8 bases and J dropped 6 bases, with 14 bases sitting between them. The CDR3 is made up of 13 amino acids. The germline V gene has CDR1 SEHNR and CDR2 FQNEAQ (reference sequence). The CDR3: CASERWGLNEQFF. In DNA, the CDR3 is TGTGCCAGCGAGAGGTGGGGGCTCAATGAGCAGTTCTTC.

The chain links TRBV6-1 to TRBJ2-7; 11 bases map to TRBD1. This CDR3 has 14 amino acids. V was clipped by 4 bases and J by 3 bases; unmatched bases: 2. Germline V CDR1 and CDR2: MNHNS, SASEGT. CDR3 in DNA: TGTGCCAGCAGTGGAGGGACAGGGGGCTACGAGCAGTACTTC. Protein sequence: CASSGGTGGYEQYF.